This TCR beta chain was identified during a study of shared clonotypes between healthy human individuals. The deep-level immunoSEQ assay was used. The method was immunoSEQ multiplex PCR; TCRdb's version includes in-frame clones alone and lacks a portion of them. Found here are millions of clones, more than 80% of them singletons; the top ten hold over 0.12%. Per germline, CDR1 MNHEY and CDR2 SMNVEV (reference sequence). This CDR3 has 14 amino acids. Trimming shortened V by 5 bases and J by 6 bases, and 13 bases separated the two germline ends. The chain has TRBV27 and TRBJ2-2; D not resolved. The sequenced sample was naive CD4+ T cells sorted from blood. Subset in this sample: CD45RA+ positively selected. This TCR was recovered from a man between 18 and 35 years old in good health. CDR3 DNA: TGTGCCAGCAGTAAAGACCGGCCCCCCGGGGAGCTGTTTTTT. Translated, it gives CASSKDRPPGELFF.